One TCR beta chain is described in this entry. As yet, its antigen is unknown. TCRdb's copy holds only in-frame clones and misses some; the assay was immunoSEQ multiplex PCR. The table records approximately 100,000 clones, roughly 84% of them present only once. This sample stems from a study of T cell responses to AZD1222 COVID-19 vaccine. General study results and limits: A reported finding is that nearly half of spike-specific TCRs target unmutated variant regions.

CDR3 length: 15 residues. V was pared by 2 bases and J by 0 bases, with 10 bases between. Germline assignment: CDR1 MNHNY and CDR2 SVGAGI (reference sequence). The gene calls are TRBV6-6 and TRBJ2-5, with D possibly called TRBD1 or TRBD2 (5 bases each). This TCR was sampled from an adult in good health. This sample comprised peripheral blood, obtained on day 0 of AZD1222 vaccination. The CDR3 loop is CASSYRDRYQETQYF. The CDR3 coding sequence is TGTGCCAGCAGTTACAGGGACCGCTACCAAGAGACCCAGTACTTC.